This T cell receptor beta chain emerged from a study of sequential checkpoint blockade in melanoma. TCRdb's table, derived via immunoSEQ multiplex PCR, lists solely in-frame clones and lacks some. This sample has over 30,000 clones, with approximately 85% found just once. Treatment of the sample: randomized to nivolumab then ipilimumab (arm A) or the reverse (arm B). From thawed PBMCs, live CD3+CD8+ cells negative for CD19 and CD56 were sorted. J lost 0 bases, V lost 4 bases, and 5 bases had no gene match. Per germline, CDR1 MDHEN and CDR2 SYDVKM. The CDR3 length is 16 residues. This receptor was obtained from a human donor with melanoma. The chain has TRBV28 and TRBJ2-1, with 8 bases that match TRBD2. The specimen comprised CD8+ T cells sorted from blood (inferred from file names), sampled from a patient given nivolumab and ipilimumab in sequence. The CDR3 is CASSSVAGSSYNEQFF. CDR3 coding DNA: TGTGCCAGCAGTTCGGTAGCGGGGAGCTCCTACAATGAGCAGTTCTTC.